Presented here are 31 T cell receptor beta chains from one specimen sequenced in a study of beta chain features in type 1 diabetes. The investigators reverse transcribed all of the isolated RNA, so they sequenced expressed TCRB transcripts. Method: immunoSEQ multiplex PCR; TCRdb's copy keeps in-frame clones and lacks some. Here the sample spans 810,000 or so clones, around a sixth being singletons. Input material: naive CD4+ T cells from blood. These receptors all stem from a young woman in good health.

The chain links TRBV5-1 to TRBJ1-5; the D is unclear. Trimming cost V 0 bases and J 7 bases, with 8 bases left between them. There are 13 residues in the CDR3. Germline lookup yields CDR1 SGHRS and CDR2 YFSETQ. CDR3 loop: CASSLAQGQPQHF. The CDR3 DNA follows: TGCGCCAGCAGCTTGGCCCAAGGGCAGCCCCAGCATTTT.

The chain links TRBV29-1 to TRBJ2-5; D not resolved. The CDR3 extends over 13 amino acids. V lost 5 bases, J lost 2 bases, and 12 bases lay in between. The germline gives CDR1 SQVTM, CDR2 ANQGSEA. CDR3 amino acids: CSVPGRRQETQYF. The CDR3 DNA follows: TGCAGCGTTCCCGGCAGACGTCAAGAGACCCAGTACTTC.

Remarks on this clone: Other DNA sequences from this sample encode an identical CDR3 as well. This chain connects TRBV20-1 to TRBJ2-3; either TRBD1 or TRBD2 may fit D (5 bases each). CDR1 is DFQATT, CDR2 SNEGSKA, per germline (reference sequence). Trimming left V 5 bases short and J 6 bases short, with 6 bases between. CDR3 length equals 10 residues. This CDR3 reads CSAGGDTQYF. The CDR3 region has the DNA TGCAGTGCTGGGGGTGATACGCAGTATTTT.

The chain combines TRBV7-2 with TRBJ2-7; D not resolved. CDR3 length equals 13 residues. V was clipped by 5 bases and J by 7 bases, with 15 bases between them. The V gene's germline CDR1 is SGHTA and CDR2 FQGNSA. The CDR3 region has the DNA TGTGCCAGCAGCAATAGCCCCCTACGGGAGCAGTACTTC. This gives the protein CASSNSPLREQYF.

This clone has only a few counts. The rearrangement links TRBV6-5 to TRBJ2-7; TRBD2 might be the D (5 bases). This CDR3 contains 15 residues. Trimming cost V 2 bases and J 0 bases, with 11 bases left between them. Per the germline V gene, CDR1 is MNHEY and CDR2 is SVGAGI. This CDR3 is CASSYGGATSYEQYF. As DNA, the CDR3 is TGTGCCAGCAGTTACGGAGGAGCGACCTCCTACGAGCAGTACTTC.

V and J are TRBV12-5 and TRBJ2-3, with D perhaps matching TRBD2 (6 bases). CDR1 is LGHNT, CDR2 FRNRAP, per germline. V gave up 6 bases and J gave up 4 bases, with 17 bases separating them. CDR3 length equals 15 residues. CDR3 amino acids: CASGSGTFESDTQYF. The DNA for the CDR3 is TGTGCTAGTGGCTCCGGGACTTTCGAATCAGATACGCAGTATTTT.

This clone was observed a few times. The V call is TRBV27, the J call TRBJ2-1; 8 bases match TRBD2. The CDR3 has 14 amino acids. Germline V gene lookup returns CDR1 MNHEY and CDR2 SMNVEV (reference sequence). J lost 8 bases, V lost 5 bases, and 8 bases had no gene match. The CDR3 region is CASSRLATSHEQFF. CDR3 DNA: TGTGCCAGCAGTCGACTAGCGACTAGCCATGAGCAGTTCTTC.

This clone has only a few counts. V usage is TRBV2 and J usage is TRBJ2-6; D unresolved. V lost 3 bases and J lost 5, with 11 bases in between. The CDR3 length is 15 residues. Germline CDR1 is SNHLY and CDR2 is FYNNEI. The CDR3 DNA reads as TGTGCCAGCAGTGAGCGGCCGGCCCGGGCCAACGTCCTGACTTTC. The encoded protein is CASSERPARANVLTF.

The CDR3 bases are TGTGCCAGCTCCCAGGGGCTTCGCGGCTACGAGCAGTACTTC. Amino acid sequence: CASSQGLRGYEQYF. V usage is TRBV18 and J usage is TRBJ2-7; possible D gene TRBD1, 6 bases. The CDR3 spans 14 residues. Per the germline V gene, CDR1 is KGHSH and CDR2 is LQKENI. With 6 bases removed from V and 3 bases from J, the gap between germline ends came to 15 bases.

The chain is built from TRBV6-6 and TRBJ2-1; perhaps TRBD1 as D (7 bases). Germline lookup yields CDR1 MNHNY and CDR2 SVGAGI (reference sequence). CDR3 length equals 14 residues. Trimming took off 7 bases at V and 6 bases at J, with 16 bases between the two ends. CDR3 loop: CASTRSGGGNEQFF. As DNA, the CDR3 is TGTGCCAGCACTCGATCAGGGGGAGGCAATGAGCAGTTCTTC.

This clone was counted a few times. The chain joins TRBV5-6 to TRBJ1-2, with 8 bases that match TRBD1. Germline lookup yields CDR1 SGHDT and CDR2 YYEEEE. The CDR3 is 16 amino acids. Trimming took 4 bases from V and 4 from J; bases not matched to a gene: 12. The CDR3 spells CASSPRPVGQGYGYTF. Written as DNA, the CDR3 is TGTGCCAGCAGCCCGCGACCGGTTGGACAGGGCTATGGCTACACCTTC. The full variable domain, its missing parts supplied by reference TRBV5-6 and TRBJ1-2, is DAGVTQSPTHLIKTRGQQVTLRCSPKSGHDTVSWYQQALGQGPQFIFQYYEEEERQRGNFPDRFSGHQFPNYSSELNVNALLLGDSALYLCASSPRPVGQGYGYTFGSGTRLTVV.

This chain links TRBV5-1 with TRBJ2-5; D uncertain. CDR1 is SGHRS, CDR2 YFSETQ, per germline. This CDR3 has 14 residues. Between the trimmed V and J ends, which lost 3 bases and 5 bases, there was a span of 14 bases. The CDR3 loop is CASSSNSAIETQYF. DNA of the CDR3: TGCGCCAGCAGCTCCAATTCGGCTATCGAGACCCAGTACTTC.

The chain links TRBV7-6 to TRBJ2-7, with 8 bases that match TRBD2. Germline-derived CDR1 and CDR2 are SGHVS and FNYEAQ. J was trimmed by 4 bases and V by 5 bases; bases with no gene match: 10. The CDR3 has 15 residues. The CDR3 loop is CASSRIAGTGYEQYF. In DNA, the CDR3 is TGTGCCAGCAGCCGCATAGCGGGAACTGGGTACGAGCAGTACTTC.

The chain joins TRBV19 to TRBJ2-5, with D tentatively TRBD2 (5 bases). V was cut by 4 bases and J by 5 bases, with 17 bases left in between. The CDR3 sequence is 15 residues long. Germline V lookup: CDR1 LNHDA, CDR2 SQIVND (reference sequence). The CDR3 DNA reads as TGTGCCAGTAGTACCCCTACTCCTGGGAGTGAGACCCAGTACTTC. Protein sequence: CASSTPTPGSETQYF.

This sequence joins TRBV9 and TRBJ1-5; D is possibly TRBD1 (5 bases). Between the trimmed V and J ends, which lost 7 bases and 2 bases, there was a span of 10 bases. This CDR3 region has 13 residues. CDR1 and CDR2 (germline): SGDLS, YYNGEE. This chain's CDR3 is CASVSGGNQPQHF. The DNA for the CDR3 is TGTGCCAGCGTCTCGGGGGGCAATCAGCCCCAGCATTTT.

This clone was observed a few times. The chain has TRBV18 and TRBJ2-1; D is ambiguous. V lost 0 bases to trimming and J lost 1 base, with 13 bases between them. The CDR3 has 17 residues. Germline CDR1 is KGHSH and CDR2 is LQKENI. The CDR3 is CASSPPLAKRSYNEQFF. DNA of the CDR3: TGTGCCAGCTCACCACCGTTGGCAAAGAGGTCCTACAATGAGCAGTTCTTC.

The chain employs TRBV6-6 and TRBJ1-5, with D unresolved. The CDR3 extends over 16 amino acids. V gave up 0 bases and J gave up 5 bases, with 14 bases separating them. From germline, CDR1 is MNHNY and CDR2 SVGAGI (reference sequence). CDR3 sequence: CASSYSSGQRYQPQHF. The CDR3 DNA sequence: TGTGCCAGCAGTTACTCGAGCGGCCAGAGGTATCAGCCCCAGCATTTT.

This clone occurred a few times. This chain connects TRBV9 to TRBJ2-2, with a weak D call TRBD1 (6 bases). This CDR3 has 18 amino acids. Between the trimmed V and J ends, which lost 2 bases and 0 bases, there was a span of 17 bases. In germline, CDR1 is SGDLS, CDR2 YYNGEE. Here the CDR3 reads CASSVQTGTPTNTGELFF. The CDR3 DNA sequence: TGTGCCAGCAGCGTCCAAACCGGGACACCTACGAACACCGGGGAGCTGTTTTTT. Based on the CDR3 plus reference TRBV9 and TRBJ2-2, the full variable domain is DSGVTQTPKHLITATGQRVTLRCSPRSGDLSVYWYQQSLDQGLQFLIQYYNGEERAKGNILERFSAQQFPDLHSELNLSSLELGDSALYFCASSVQTGTPTNTGELFFGEGSRLTVL.

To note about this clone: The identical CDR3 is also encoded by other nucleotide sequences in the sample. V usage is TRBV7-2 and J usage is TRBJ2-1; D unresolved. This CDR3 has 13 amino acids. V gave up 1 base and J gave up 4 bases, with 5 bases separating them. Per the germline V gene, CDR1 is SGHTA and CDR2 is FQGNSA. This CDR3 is CASSLGQYNEQFF. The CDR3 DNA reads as TGTGCCAGCAGCTTAGGGCAGTACAATGAGCAGTTCTTC. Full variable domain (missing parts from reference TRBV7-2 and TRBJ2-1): GAGVSQSPSNKVTEKGKDVELRCDPISGHTALYWYRQSLGQGLEFLIYFQGNSAPDKSGLPSDRFSAERTGGSVSTLTIQRTQQEDSAVYLCASSLGQYNEQFFGPGTRLTVL.

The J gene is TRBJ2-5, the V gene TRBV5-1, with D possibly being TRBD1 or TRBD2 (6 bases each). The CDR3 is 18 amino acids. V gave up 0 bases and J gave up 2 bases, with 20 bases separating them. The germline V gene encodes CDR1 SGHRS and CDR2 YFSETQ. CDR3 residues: CASSLDREGGMWQETQYF. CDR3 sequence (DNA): TGCGCCAGCAGCTTGGACAGGGAAGGAGGGATGTGGCAAGAGACCCAGTACTTC.

In DNA, the CDR3 is TGTGCCAGCTCAATTGACAGCCAAGAGACCCAGTACTTC. It translates to CASSIDSQETQYF. This chain uses TRBV18 with TRBJ2-5, with TRBD1 as a possible D gene (5 bases). With 5 bases removed from V and 1 base from J, the gap between germline ends came to 8 bases. Germline V gene data show CDR1 as KGHSH and CDR2 as LQKENI. The CDR3 length is 13 residues. The complete variable domain, with remaining parts taken from reference TRBV18 and TRBJ2-5, reads NAGVMQNPRHLVRRRGQEARLRCSPMKGHSHVYWYRQLPEEGLKFMVYLQKENIIDESGMPKERFSAEFPKEGPSILRIQQVVRGDSAAYFCASSIDSQETQYFGPGTRLLVL.

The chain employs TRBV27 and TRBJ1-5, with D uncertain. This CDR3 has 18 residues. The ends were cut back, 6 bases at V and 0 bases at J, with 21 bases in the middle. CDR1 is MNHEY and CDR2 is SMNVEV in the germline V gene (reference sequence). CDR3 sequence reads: CASRSAESQSDSNQPQHF. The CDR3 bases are TGTGCCAGCAGAAGCGCAGAGAGCCAGTCTGATAGCAATCAGCCCCAGCATTTT.

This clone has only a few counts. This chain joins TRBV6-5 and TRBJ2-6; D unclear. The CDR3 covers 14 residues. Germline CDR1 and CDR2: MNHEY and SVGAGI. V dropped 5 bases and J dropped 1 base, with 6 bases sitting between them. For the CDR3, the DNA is TGTGCCAGCAGTGGGTCGTCTGGGGCCAACGTCCTGACTTTC. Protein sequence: CASSGSSGANVLTF.

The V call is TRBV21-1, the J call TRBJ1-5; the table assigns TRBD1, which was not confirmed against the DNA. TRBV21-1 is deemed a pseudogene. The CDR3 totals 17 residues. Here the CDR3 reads CASSKGRDRGYNQPQHF. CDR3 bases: TGTGCCAGCAGCAAAGGCCGGGACAGGGGATACAATCAGCCCCAGCATTTT.

In DNA, the CDR3 is TGTGCCAGCACCCCAGGGGACTACTATGGCTACACCTTC. The encoded protein is CASTPGDYYGYTF. This chain uses TRBV9 with TRBJ1-2; D is perhaps TRBD1 (6 bases). With 6 bases removed from V and 3 bases from J, the gap between germline ends came to 12 bases. Germline CDR1 reads SGDLS; CDR2 reads YYNGEE. The CDR3 length is 13 residues.

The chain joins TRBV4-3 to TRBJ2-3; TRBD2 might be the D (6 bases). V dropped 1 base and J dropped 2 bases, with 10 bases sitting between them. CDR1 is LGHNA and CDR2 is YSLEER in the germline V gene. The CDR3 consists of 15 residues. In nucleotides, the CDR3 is TGCGCCAGCAGCCAAGCTAGCGAAGCCACAGATACGCAGTATTTT. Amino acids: CASSQASEATDTQYF.

The CDR3 loop reads CASSFLTGSYEQYF. The CDR3 DNA reads as TGTGCCAGCAGCTTCTTGACAGGTTCCTACGAGCAGTACTTC. The chain uses TRBV5-6 and TRBJ2-7; maybe TRBD1 (6 bases). CDR1 and CDR2 from the germline V gene are SGHDT and YYEEEE. V was clipped by 2 bases and J by 1 base, with 10 bases between them. The CDR3 contains 14 residues.

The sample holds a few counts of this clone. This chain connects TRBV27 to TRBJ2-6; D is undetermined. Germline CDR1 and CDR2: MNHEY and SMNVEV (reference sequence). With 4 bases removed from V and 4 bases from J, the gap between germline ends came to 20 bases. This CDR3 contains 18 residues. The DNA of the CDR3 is TGTGCCAGCAGTTGGTCGGCATCAAAAACCGGGGGGGCCAACGTCCTGACTTTC. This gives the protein CASSWSASKTGGANVLTF.

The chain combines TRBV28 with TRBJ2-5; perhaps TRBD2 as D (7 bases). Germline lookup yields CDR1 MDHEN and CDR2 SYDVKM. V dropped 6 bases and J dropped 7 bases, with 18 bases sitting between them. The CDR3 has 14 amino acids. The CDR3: CASSLGGTLGTQYF. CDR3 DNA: TGTGCCAGCAGCCTGGGGGGGACACTAGGGACCCAGTACTTC.

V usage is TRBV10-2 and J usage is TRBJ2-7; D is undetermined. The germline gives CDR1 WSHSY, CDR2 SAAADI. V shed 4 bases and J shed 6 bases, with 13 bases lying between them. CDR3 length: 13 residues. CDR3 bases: TGCGCCAGCAGTGGCAGGACCCTCGGCGAGCAGTACTTC. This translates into CASSGRTLGEQYF.

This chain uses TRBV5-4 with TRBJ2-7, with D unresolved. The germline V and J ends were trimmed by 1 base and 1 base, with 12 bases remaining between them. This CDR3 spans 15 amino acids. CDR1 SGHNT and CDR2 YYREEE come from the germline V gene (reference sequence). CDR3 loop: CASSLRSGPSYEQYF. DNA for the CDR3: TGTGCCAGCAGCTTGAGGTCTGGGCCGTCCTACGAGCAGTACTTC.